The 16 T cell receptor beta chains in this list originate from one sample, sequenced in a study of control samples from healthy donors and cancer patients. Repertoires were generated with immunoSEQ multiplex PCR, while TCRdb's copy carries only in-frame clones and drops some. The sample shows about 110,000 clones, approximately 84% of them seen only once. Sample: blood. Receptors were obtained from a young man in good health.

This rearrangement joins TRBV3-1 (or the pseudogene TRBV3-2) to TRBJ2-6; no firm D call. CDR1 is LGHDT and CDR2 is YNNKEL in the germline V gene (reference sequence). Trimming stripped 4 bases from V and 2 bases from J, with 6 bases between. CDR3 length: 14 amino acids. For the CDR3, the DNA is TGTGCCAGCAGCCGGCTTACTGGGGCCAACGTCCTGACTTTC. Translation: CASSRLTGANVLTF.

V gene TRBV24-1 combines with J gene TRBJ1-2, with 10 bases lining up with TRBD1. Looked up from germline, CDR1 is KGHDR and CDR2 is SFDVKD. The V and J ends lost 7 bases and 2 bases, in that order; junction bases with no gene match: 0. There are 13 residues in the CDR3. The CDR3 sequence is CATRGQGNYGYTF. Written as DNA, the CDR3 is TGTGCCACCAGGGGACAGGGGAACTATGGCTACACCTTC.

This chain links TRBV5-6 with TRBJ2-5, with D possibly being TRBD2 (7 bases). V gave up 5 bases and J gave up 3 bases, with 17 bases separating them. In germline, CDR1 is SGHDT, CDR2 YYEEEE. The CDR3 totals 15 residues. DNA for the CDR3: TGTGCCAGCAGACCTGCCGGGGGGCGCGAAGAGACCCAGTACTTC. Residues: CASRPAGGREETQYF.

The J gene is TRBJ2-1, the V gene TRBV19; 13 nucleotides match TRBD2. This CDR3 comprises 16 residues. Germline loops: CDR1 LNHDA, CDR2 SQIVND (reference sequence). After removal of 3 bases from V and 8 bases from J, the junction contained 7 bases not matched to a gene. In DNA form, the CDR3 reads TGTGCCAGTAGTATGACTAGCGGGGGGAATTTCGATGAGCAGTTCTTC. Its translation: CASSMTSGGNFDEQFF.

The gene calls are TRBV4-2 and TRBJ1-5; maybe TRBD1 (5 bases). This CDR3 has 14 amino acids. The germline gives CDR1 LGHNA, CDR2 YNFKEQ. V was shortened by 2 bases and J by 6 bases, with 11 bases between the two germline ends. CDR3 amino acids: CASSQLTGGQPQHF. Here the CDR3 DNA reads TGTGCCAGCAGCCAACTCACGGGGGGTCAGCCCCAGCATTTT.

The J gene is TRBJ1-5, the V gene TRBV6-6; no clear D gene. Germline V gene sequence: CDR1 MNHNY, CDR2 SVGAGI (reference sequence). CDR3 length equals 13 residues. Trimming took off 8 bases at V and 4 bases at J, with 12 bases between the two ends. DNA of the CDR3: TGTGCCAGCTACCGGGCGATTAATCAGCCCCAGCATTTT. Encoded protein: CASYRAINQPQHF.

The J gene is TRBJ2-3, the V gene TRBV6-2 or TRBV6-3; possibly TRBD1 for D (5 bases). The V and J ends lost 3 bases and 2 bases respectively, with 15 bases between them. Germline V lookup: CDR1 MNHEY, CDR2 SVGEGT. This CDR3 has 16 amino acids. The CDR3 sequence: CASSYIWGSTTDTQYF. The CDR3 coding sequence is TGTGCCAGCAGTTATATTTGGGGCAGTACCACAGATACGCAGTATTTT.

The J gene is TRBJ1-1, the V gene TRBV4-2, with D uncertain. CDR1 LGHNA and CDR2 YNFKEQ come from the germline V gene. The CDR3 is 16 amino acids. The V and J ends lost 0 bases and 4 bases respectively, with 15 bases between them. The CDR3 coding sequence is TGTGCCAGCAGCCAAGAGGAAAACAGACGGGCCACTGAAGCTTTCTTT. Translating it yields CASSQEENRRATEAFF.

This sequence joins TRBV5-6 and TRBJ1-2; no clear D gene. The CDR3 has 12 residues. Trimming took 1 base from V and 8 from J, leaving 9 bases between them. The germline V gene encodes CDR1 SGHDT and CDR2 YYEEEE. The CDR3 DNA sequence: TGTGCCAGCAGCTTGATCGCCGGCGGCTACACCTTC. It translates to CASSLIAGGYTF.

This clone was counted once. This chain connects TRBV18 to TRBJ1-1, with D hard to call. There are 13 residues in the CDR3. Germline CDR1 and CDR2: KGHSH and LQKENI. V gave up 1 base and J gave up 3 bases, with 6 bases separating them. CDR3 region: CASSPRMDTEAFF. The CDR3 DNA reads as TGTGCCAGCTCACCACGTATGGACACTGAAGCTTTCTTT.

This clone came up many times. CDR3 DNA sequence: TGTGCCAGCAGCTTAGCGACCGACAGTTACGAGCAGTACGTC. It codes for CASSLATDSYEQYV. J is TRBJ2-7 and V is TRBV7-9, with D perhaps matching TRBD1 (5 bases). The CDR3 runs 14 residues. Trimming pared 0 bases from V and 4 bases from J, leaving 10 bases between. The germline V gene has CDR1 SEHNR and CDR2 FQNEAQ (reference sequence).

The chain uses TRBV19 and TRBJ2-5; D unresolved. V gave up 7 bases and J gave up 3 bases, with 24 bases separating them. Germline CDR1 is LNHDA and CDR2 is SQIVND (reference sequence). This CDR3 contains 17 residues. This CDR3 is CASINFGTITRKETQYF. The CDR3, as DNA: TGTGCCAGTATTAACTTTGGAACCATCACACGAAAAGAGACCCAGTACTTC.

The chain links TRBV2 to TRBJ2-5; D perhaps matches TRBD1 (6 bases). V lost 5 bases to trimming and J lost 8 bases, with 12 bases between them. The V gene's germline CDR1 is SNHLY and CDR2 FYNNEI. The CDR3 has 12 amino acids. CDR3 in amino acids: CASSKSGATQYF. CDR3 nucleotides: TGTGCCAGCAGTAAATCAGGGGCAACCCAGTACTTC.

This chain links TRBV6-5 with TRBJ2-3; D is perhaps TRBD2 (6 bases). Per the germline V gene, CDR1 is MNHEY and CDR2 is SVGAGI. This CDR3 contains 11 residues. V lost 8 bases and J 6 bases, leaving 9 bases between the germline ends. The DNA for the CDR3 is TGTGCCAGCTTACGGGGGGATACGCAGTATTTT. Its translation: CASLRGDTQYF.

The J gene is TRBJ1-5, the V gene TRBV5-8; D is uncertain. Trimming removed 4 bases from V and 5 bases from J, with 13 bases in between. The V gene's germline CDR1 is SGHTS and CDR2 YDEGEE. This CDR3 comprises 14 residues. This CDR3 is CASSVPGADQPQHF. In DNA, the CDR3 is TGTGCCAGCAGCGTACCGGGAGCGGATCAGCCCCAGCATTTT.

This chain's CDR3 is CASSVGPSGGFSGANVLTF. The CDR3 DNA follows: TGTGCCAGCAGCGTGGGTCCCAGCGGGGGTTTTTCTGGGGCCAACGTCCTGACTTTC. V is TRBV9 and J is TRBJ2-6; TRBD2 matches 8 bases. The CDR3 covers 19 residues. The J segment lost 1 base and the V segment lost 2 bases, leaving 11 bases of the junction unmatched. Per germline, CDR1 SGDLS and CDR2 YYNGEE.